The present TCR beta chain was sequenced within a study of identical twins (TCRdb year 2016). Some background on the complete study: The study deep-sequenced TCR alpha and beta repertoires from monozygotic twins, unrelated adults of various ages and cord blood to test whether fetal clonotypes persist. To rule out contamination, replicate twin experiments were performed at different times with different library preparation protocols.

Details on this clonotype: Its specific antigen is unknown. Within one base of it there is no much larger clone, and no base qualities were kept.

Including cysteine and phenylalanine, the CDR3 has 13 amino acids. Of the read, only the CDR3 DNA is kept; its 39 bases are in frame from base 1. V and J are truncated by 1 base and 3 bases respectively, leaving an intervening sequence of 8 bases. Per the germline V gene, SGHRS is the CDR1 and YFSETQ is the CDR2. Libraries were constructed by 5' RACE. The reads were generated on an Illumina HiSeq 2000. A universal primer binding site was added through template switching, and the final cDNA carried a unique molecular identifier so that TCR cDNA molecules could be counted accurately. Specific primers in the conserved constant-segment region were used to synthesize first-strand cDNA for the TCR alpha and beta chains. To control for contamination, each cDNA library was double barcoded with a SMART-Mk sample barcode plus Illumina barcodes. TruSeq adapter sequences along with Illumina sample barcodes were introduced in two successive PCR steps. Sequencing of the TCR alpha and beta cDNA libraries was done on the Illumina HiSeq platform using custom primers. The original pipeline was this. Raw reads were processed with MiGEC to extract unique molecular identifiers, and MiXCR was used to determine CDR3 positions. For each individual, recombination models were inferred using an EM algorithm with the repgenHMM and IGoR tools. Shared clonotypes were analyzed with the tcR package in R, and sharing was normalized by the product of cloneset sizes. To study raw recombination without the effects of thymic and clonal selection, out-of-frame nonproductive sequences were analyzed. Clones were called with MiXCR by TCRdb after fastp trimmed the public reads at Q25, and only in-frame beta chains were retained. All rows with the same CDR3 protein become a single entry with the most common DNA and genes. These V and J calls derive from TCRdb rather than the authors' analysis. Present in this sample are a few hundred thousand distinct CDR3 sequences, more than 9% of which were seen just once. The leading ten clones occupy approximately 3.2% of the sample.

Every donor was a healthy Caucasian. The twin cohort comprised three pairs of female monozygotic twins, all aged roughly 18 to 30 years. The RNA used for TCR libraries was isolated from peripheral blood mononuclear cells. What the authors observed across the whole study: Conclusions relied on cross-sectional statistical analysis, since the same donors could not be followed over many years. Excess twin sharing in beta out-of-frame sequences was weaker because fewer shared sequences lowered the signal-to-noise ratio. In monozygotic twins, out-of-frame TCR alpha sharing was systematically underestimated by recombination models, although the models agreed with sharing between unrelated individuals. Abundant cord blood beta clonotypes had fewer insertions, young adult naive repertoires showed a similar but weaker trend, and memory repertoires showed no such trend. Invariant T cells such as MAIT and iNKT could partly confound zero-insertion analyses, though diverse VJ usage argued against this for most clonotypes. Compared with coincidental sharing between unrelated individuals, out-of-frame TCR alpha sequences shared between twins had an excess of sequences with low generation probability.

These records were also assigned to another study, of yellow fever vaccine responses in identical twins. The second study's authors report: According to the authors, in identical twins the way T cells responded to vaccination appeared partly convergent and partly personalized. In the study, vaccine-responding T cell clones were precisely tracked in identical twins.

The clonotype was recovered from a woman between 18 and 29 years old in good health. Sequenced input: PBMCs. The sequence joins TRBV5-1 to TRBJ2-7; TRBD2 is a weak D gene call, 6 bases matching. The CDR3 region: CASSLWGDYEQYF. The nucleotide sequence reads TGCGCCAGCAGCTTGTGGGGGGACTACGAGCAGTACTTC.